This TCR beta chain was identified during a study of blood T cell repertoires in COVID-19. Study summary: T cells, B-cell-depleted T cells, or PBMCs provided the cDNA or gDNA that served as material.

Original methodology: Amplification of reference gene primers was used by the study to estimate nucleated cell counts. Libraries were prepared by immunoSEQ multiplex PCR; TCRdb keeps only in-frame clonotypes and omits some of them. The V and J calls and clone size are taken from that table; D and trimming were inferred from the DNA. The sample holds about 200,000 clones, roughly 87% seen once. The study recruited people aged about 18 to 89 years across some 23 US areas. The V end was cut by 6 bases, the J end by 7 bases, with 22 bases between. Germline V gene data show CDR1 as MDHEN and CDR2 as SYDVKM. CDR3 length equals 16 residues.

The V and J genes are TRBV28 and TRBJ1-5, with a weak D call TRBD1 (5 bases). This TCR came from a woman in her forties with acute COVID-19. Sequencing used PBMCs or T cells enriched from blood (not recorded which). The CDR3 DNA is TGTGCCAGCAGGGAGGGTATCCAGGGTATGGGGCAGCCCCAGCATTTT. Translated: CASREGIQGMGQPQHF. The full variable domain, in which reference TRBV28 and TRBJ1-5 provide the parts outside the CDR3, is DVKVTQSSRYLVKRTGEKVFLECVQDMDHENMFWYRQDPGLGLRLIYFSYDVKMKEKGDIPEGYSVSREKKERFSLILESASTNQTSMYLCASREGIQGMGQPQHFGDGTRLSIL.